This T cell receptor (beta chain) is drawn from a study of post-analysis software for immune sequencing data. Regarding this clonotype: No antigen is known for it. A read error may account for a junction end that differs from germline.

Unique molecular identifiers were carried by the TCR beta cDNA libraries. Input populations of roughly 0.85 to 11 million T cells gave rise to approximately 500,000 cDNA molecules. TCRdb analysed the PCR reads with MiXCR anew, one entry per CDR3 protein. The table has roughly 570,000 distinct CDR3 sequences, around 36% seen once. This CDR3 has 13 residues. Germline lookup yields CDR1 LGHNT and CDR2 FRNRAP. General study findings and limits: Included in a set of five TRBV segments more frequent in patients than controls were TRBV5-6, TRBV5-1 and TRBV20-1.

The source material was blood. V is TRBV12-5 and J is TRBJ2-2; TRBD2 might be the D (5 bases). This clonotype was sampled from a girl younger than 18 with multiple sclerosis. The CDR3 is CASRDQDTGEPFF. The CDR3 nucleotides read TGTGCTAGCCGGGATCAAGACACCGGGGAGCCGTTTTTT.